This TCR beta chain was documented in a study of T cell responses to AZD1222 COVID-19 vaccine. Study-level findings and limits: Nearly half of spike-specific TCRs reportedly target variant regions that are unmutated in the B.1.351 and B.1.1.7 variants.

Profiled with immunoSEQ multiplex PCR; TCRdb holds only in-frame clones, not every one. The table records under 130,000 clones, roughly nine tenths of them present only once. A remark on this clone: No antigen is known for it.

The length of the CDR3 is 13 residues. Between the trimmed V and J ends, which lost 6 bases and 4 bases, there was a span of 12 bases. The chain joins TRBV12-3 or TRBV12-4 to TRBJ1-1; weak D call: TRBD1 (6 bases). This TCR was recovered from an adult who received the AZD1222 COVID-19 vaccine. The sample consisted of peripheral blood, taken 28 days after the second AZD1222 dose. In nucleotides, the CDR3 is TGTGCCAGCAGCAGGGGCCCGGGCACTGAAGCTTTCTTT. Protein: CASSRGPGTEAFF.